Listed here are 5 T cell receptor beta chains from one sample, sequenced in a study of T cell responses to AZD1222 COVID-19 vaccine (dated by TCRdb to about 2021). The library was made by the immunoSEQ multiplex PCR assay. TCRdb stores this immuneACCESS table with in-frame sequences only. Part of the clones is absent; in the studies checked, under half of the shortfall reflects unresolved V genes, and no reason is known for the rest. The table for this sample lists some 150,000 clones. The ten largest clones capture around 2.2% of the sample. The sample's time point label, in plain terms: baseline before first vaccination. Material for sequencing was peripheral blood. These receptors were collected from an adult in good health.

This chain links TRBV9 with TRBJ1-2; 7 bases line up with TRBD1. After removal of 0 bases from V and 2 bases from J, the junction contained 1 base not matched to a gene. The CDR3 extends over 14 amino acids. Germline V gene lookup returns CDR1 SGDLS and CDR2 YYNGEE. CDR3: CASSVEGANYGYTF. The CDR3 coding sequence is TGTGCCAGCAGCGTAGAGGGGGCCAACTATGGCTACACCTTC.

The chain carries TRBV7-9 and TRBJ1-2; TRBD1 is a possible D gene (5 bases). Germline V gene lookup returns CDR1 SEHNR and CDR2 FQNEAQ (reference sequence). Trimming pared 5 bases from V and 3 bases from J, leaving 16 bases between. The CDR3 has 15 residues. For the CDR3, the DNA is TGTGCCAGCAGCCCCGTGGGACCCCTCTACTATGGCTACACCTTC. Its protein is CASSPVGPLYYGYTF.

V and J are TRBV19 and TRBJ2-2; D might be TRBD1 (7 bases). Germline loops: CDR1 LNHDA, CDR2 SQIVND (reference sequence). V gave up 6 bases and J gave up 3 bases, with 14 bases separating them. This CDR3 contains 15 residues. Here the CDR3 reads CASSPRGAYTGELFF. CDR3 coding DNA: TGTGCCAGTAGCCCCAGGGGGGCTTACACCGGGGAGCTGTTTTTT.

The chain links TRBV9 to TRBJ1-1; 7 nucleotides align to TRBD1. The CDR3 sequence is 12 residues long. The junction had 6 bases not matched to a gene; V was cut back by 3 bases and J by 10 bases. Per germline, CDR1 SGDLS and CDR2 YYNGEE. The CDR3, as DNA: TGTGCCAGCAGCGCGACAGGGCTTGGAGCTTTCTTT. Translated: CASSATGLGAFF.

The rearrangement joins TRBV15 to TRBJ2-3, with D perhaps being TRBD1 or TRBD2 (5 bases each). The CDR3 spans 18 residues. Trimming shortened V by 0 bases and J by 4 bases, and 20 bases separated the two germline ends. Germline loops: CDR1 LNHNV, CDR2 YYDKDF (reference sequence). CDR3 residues: CATSRDYPGGVGADTQYF. Written as DNA, the CDR3 is TGTGCCACCAGCAGAGATTACCCTGGGGGTGTCGGGGCAGATACGCAGTATTTT.